These T cell receptor beta chains were read from a single sample in a study of OX40 agonist ivuxolimab in advanced cancers. Libraries were prepared by immunoSEQ multiplex PCR; TCRdb keeps only in-frame clonotypes and omits some of them. The table lists about 26,000 clones, approximately 90% of them singletons. Sequenced here: CD4+ or CD8+ T cells sorted from blood, sampled in a trial of the OX40 agonist ivuxolimab. These receptors were obtained from an adult with an advanced solid tumor such as melanoma, head and neck, liver or kidney cancer. CDR3s include the opening cysteine and the closing phenylalanine or tryptophan. Each record gives: V gene, clone size, J gene, D gene, CDR3 protein, CDR3 DNA. D genes are given only for firm matches. Clone size is not always given. Where it is, it says once, few, many or a class for expanded clones.

TRBV9,NA,TRBJ2-4,NA,CASSSTGNIQYF,TGTGCCAGCAGCTCAACAGGAAACATTCAGTACTTC
TRBV7-9,NA,TRBJ2-1,TRBD2,CASTSFTSGSSYNEQFF,TGTGCCAGCACCTCCTTCACGAGCGGGAGCTCCTACAATGAGCAGTTCTTC
TRBV5-5,NA,TRBJ1-5,NA,CASSLDPGTHQPQHF,TGTGCCAGCAGCTTGGATCCAGGGACACATCAGCCCCAGCATTTT
TRBV15,NA,TRBJ2-5,NA,CATSRVNPQETQYF,TGTGCCACCAGCCGAGTTAACCCACAAGAGACCCAGTACTTC
TRBV4-1,NA,TRBJ1-6,TRBD1,CASSQDPPVPGGLSSPLHF,TGCGCCAGCAGCCAAGATCCCCCCGTCCCAGGGGGGCTAAGTTCACCCCTCCACTTT
TRBV7-6,NA,TRBJ2-4,NA,CASSLDEGGSNIQYF,TGTGCCAGCAGCTTAGATGAGGGGGGCTCGAACATTCAGTACTTC
TRBV28,NA,TRBJ2-1,TRBD2,CAASGTSVPHPEFF,TGTGCCGCATCCGGGACTAGCGTGCCTCATCCAGAGTTCTTC
TRBV9,NA,TRBJ2-4,NA,CASGGDRAKNIQYF,TGTGCCAGCGGGGGTGACAGGGCCAAAAACATTCAGTACTTC
TRBV28,once,TRBJ2-3,TRBD1,CASSRSRQGSTDTQYF,TGTGCCAGCAGCCGATCCCGACAGGGAAGCACAGATACGCAGTATTTT
TRBV5-4,once,TRBJ2-1,TRBD2,CASSLREGQNEQFF,TGTGCCAGCAGCTTGAGGGAGGGCCAAAATGAGCAGTTCTTC
TRBV19,NA,TRBJ1-1,TRBD1,CASSITGGSPEAFF,TGTGCCAGTAGTATTACAGGGGGCTCCCCTGAAGCTTTCTTT
TRBV18,NA,TRBJ1-1,NA,CASSPPPRQVNTEAFF,TGTGCCAGCTCACCTCCCCCGAGGCAGGTGAACACTGAAGCTTTCTTT
TRBV19,NA,TRBJ2-7,TRBD2,CASSMSASGAYEQYF,TGTGCCAGTAGTATGTCGGCTAGCGGAGCCTACGAGCAGTACTTC
TRBV10-1,NA,TRBJ2-3,TRBD1,CASSWEQGMSDTQYF,TGCGCCAGCAGTTGGGAACAGGGGATGTCGGATACGCAGTATTTT
TRBV19,NA,TRBJ2-7,TRBD2,CASSIATTSGASYEQYF,TGTGCCAGTAGTATAGCTACGACTAGCGGAGCTTCCTACGAGCAGTACTTC
TRBV9,NA,TRBJ2-7,TRBD1,CASSEGDSHLYEQYF,TGTGCCAGCAGCGAGGGGGACAGCCATCTCTACGAGCAGTACTTC
TRBV5-5,NA,TRBJ1-2,NA,CASSPFGEPYGYTF,TGTGCCAGCAGTCCCTTCGGGGAGCCCTATGGCTACACCTTC
TRBV28,NA,TRBJ2-2,NA,CASSTTELFF,TGTGCCAGCAGTACTACGGAGCTGTTTTTT
TRBV7-9,NA,TRBJ2-1,TRBD2,CASSLPSSGTYNEQFF,TGTGCCAGCAGCTTACCCTCTAGCGGGACCTACAATGAGCAGTTCTTC
TRBV28,once,TRBJ1-4,NA,CASSSYPAANEKLFF,TGTGCCAGCAGTTCCTACCCGGCAGCTAATGAAAAACTGTTTTTT
TRBV28,NA,TRBJ1-1,TRBD1,CASSLKLGQGFPEAFF,TGTGCCAGCAGTTTAAAGCTGGGACAGGGTTTCCCTGAAGCTTTCTTT
TRBV7-9,NA,TRBJ2-1,NA,CASSLGQFSYNEQFF,TGTGCCAGCAGCTTAGGACAGTTTTCCTACAATGAGCAGTTCTTC
TRBV5-3,NA,TRBJ1-4,NA,CARSLRVGPGEKLFF,TGTGCCAGAAGCTTGAGGGTTGGGCCCGGCGAAAAACTGTTTTTT
TRBV6-6,NA,TRBJ2-3,NA,CASSYSARDTQYF,TGTGCCAGCAGTTACTCAGCTCGAGATACGCAGTATTTT
TRBV10-3,once,TRBJ2-3,NA,CATRSLWSGDGPTTDTQYF,TGTGCCACCCGGAGTCTGTGGTCCGGGGATGGACCCACCACAGATACGCAGTATTTT
TRBV9,NA,TRBJ2-5,NA,CASSVGAENKETQYF,TGTGCCAGCAGCGTAGGGGCAGAGAATAAAGAGACCCAGTACTTC
TRBV19,NA,TRBJ2-7,NA,CASRGVTYEQYF,TGTGCCAGTAGAGGGGTTACCTACGAGCAGTACTTC